This TCR beta chain was obtained from a study of molecular identifiers for immune sequencing clone quantification. This clonotype appeared many times. Its antigen is unidentified. Previously described methods and listed TCR primers were used for bulk TCR libraries. One entry per CDR3 protein, called by TCRdb with MiXCR from the PCR reads. The sample gives more than 550,000 distinct CDR3 sequences, less than 30% of which show up once; about 0.73% is in the top ten. General observations from the study: Jurkat TCR RNA spiked in from one cell (amid 960,000 or so naive cells) was reportedly detectable. Over 99% of CMV-specific effector molecules, but under 1% of naive ones, were in clones above 20 copies.

The germline CDR1 and CDR2 sequences are MNHEY and SVGEGT. V shed 5 bases and J shed 8 bases, with 9 bases lying between them. The CDR3 has 11 residues. The authors sorted naive CD8 T cells as CD8+CD4-CCR7+CD45RA+. The receptor comes from a human donor in good health. Some libraries in this study had Jurkat cell RNA spiked in. The V gene is TRBV6-2 or TRBV6-3, the J gene TRBJ1-1; no firm D call. Sequencing was done on a sample of naive CD8+ T cells from blood, with Jurkat cell RNA spiked in. Documented subset: FACS-sorted CD8+CD4-CCR7+CD45RA+ naive T cells. The CDR3 DNA sequence: TGTGCCAGCAGTATCGGACTAGAAGCTTTCTTT. It yields the protein CASSIGLEAFF.